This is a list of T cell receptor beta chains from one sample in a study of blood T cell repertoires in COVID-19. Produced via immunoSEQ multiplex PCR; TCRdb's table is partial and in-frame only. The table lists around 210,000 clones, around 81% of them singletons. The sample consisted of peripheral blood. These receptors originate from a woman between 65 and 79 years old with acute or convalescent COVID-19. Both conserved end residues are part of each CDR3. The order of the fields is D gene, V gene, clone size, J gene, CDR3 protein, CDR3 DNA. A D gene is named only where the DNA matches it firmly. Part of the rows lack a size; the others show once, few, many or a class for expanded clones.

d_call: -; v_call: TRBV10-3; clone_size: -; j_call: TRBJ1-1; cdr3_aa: CAIRARQQNTEAFF; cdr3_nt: TGTGCCATCAGGGCGAGACAGCAGAACACTGAAGCTTTCTTT
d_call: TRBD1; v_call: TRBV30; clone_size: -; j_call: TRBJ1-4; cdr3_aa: CAWQGALANEKLFF; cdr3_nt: TGTGCCTGGCAGGGGGCGTTGGCTAATGAAAAACTGTTTTTT
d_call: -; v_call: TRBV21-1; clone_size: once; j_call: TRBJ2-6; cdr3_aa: CASSSPQGAGGFSGANVLTF; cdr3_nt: TGTGCCAGCAGCTCACCGCAGGGAGCGGGAGGGTTCTCTGGGGCCAACGTCCTGACTTTC
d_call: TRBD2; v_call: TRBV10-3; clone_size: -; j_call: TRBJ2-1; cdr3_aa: CAIMVREGLSLSGDEQFF; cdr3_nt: TGTGCCATCATGGTGCGGGAGGGCCTTAGCCTGTCCGGCGATGAGCAGTTCTTC
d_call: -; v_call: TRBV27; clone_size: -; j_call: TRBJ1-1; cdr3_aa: CASSLSRSNTEAFF; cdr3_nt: TGTGCCAGCAGTTTATCGAGGAGTAACACTGAAGCTTTCTTT
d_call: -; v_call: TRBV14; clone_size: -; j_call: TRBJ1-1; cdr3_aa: CASSQEVETEAFF; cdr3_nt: TGTGCCAGCAGCCAAGAAGTAGAAACTGAAGCTTTCTTT
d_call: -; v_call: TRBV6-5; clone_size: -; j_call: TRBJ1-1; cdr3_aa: CASSRQPLYPEAFF; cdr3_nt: TGTGCCAGCAGTCGACAGCCCCTCTACCCTGAAGCTTTCTTT
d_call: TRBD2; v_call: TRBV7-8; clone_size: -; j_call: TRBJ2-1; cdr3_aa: CASSLVGRGLAGVNEQFF; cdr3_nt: TGTGCCAGCAGCTTAGTAGGGAGGGGGCTAGCGGGAGTTAATGAGCAGTTCTTC
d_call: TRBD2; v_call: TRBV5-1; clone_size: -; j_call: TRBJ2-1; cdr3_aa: CASSRGTSGTYNEQFF; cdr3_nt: TGCGCCAGCAGCAGAGGGACTAGCGGGACCTACAATGAGCAGTTCTTC
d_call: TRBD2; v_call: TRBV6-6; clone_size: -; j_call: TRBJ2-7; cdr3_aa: CASSGTSGGTYEQYF; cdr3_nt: TGTGCCAGCAGTGGGACTAGCGGGGGGACCTACGAGCAGTACTTC
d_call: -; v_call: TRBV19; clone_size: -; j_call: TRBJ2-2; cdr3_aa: CASSIGVGAQNTGELFF; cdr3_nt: TGTGCCAGTAGTATAGGCGTGGGAGCCCAGAACACCGGGGAGCTGTTTTTT
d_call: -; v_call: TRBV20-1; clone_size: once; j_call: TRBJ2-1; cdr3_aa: CSAGVIDEQFF; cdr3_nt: TGCAGTGCTGGAGTAATCGATGAGCAGTTCTTC
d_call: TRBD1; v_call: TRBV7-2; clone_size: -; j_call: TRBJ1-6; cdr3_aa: CASSLRTGASYNSPLHF; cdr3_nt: TGTGCCAGCAGCTTACGGACAGGGGCCTCCTATAATTCACCCCTCCACTTT
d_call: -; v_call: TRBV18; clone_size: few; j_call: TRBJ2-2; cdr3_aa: CASSPYIRANTNTGELFF; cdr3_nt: TGTGCCAGCTCACCATATATCAGGGCTAATACGAACACCGGGGAGCTGTTTTTT
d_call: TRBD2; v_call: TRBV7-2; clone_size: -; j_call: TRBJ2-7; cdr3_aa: CASSPRGAYEQYF; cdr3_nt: TGTGCCAGCAGCCCACGGGGGGCCTACGAGCAGTACTTC
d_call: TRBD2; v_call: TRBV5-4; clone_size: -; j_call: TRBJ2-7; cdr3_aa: CASSLTGTRGYEQYF; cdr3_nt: TGTGCCAGCAGCTTGACCGGGACTAGGGGGTACGAGCAGTACTTC
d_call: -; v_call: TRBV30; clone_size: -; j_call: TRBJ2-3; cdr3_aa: CAWSRQTPDDTQYF; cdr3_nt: TGTGCCTGGAGTAGACAGACACCTGACGATACGCAGTATTTT
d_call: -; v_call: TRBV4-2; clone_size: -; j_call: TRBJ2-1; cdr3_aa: CASRVDNEQFF; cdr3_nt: TGTGCCAGCCGCGTAGACAATGAGCAGTTCTTC
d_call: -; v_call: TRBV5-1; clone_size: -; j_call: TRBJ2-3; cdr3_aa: CASSLGSLALTDTQYF; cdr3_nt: TGCGCCAGCAGCTTGGGTTCTCTAGCGTTGACAGATACGCAGTATTTT
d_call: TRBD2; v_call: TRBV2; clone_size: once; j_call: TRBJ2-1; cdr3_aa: CARGLAGSYNEQFF; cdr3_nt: TGTGCCAGAGGACTAGCGGGCTCCTACAATGAGCAGTTCTTC
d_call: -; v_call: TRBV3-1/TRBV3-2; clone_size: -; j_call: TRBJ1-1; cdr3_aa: CASSQRVNTEAFF; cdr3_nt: TGTGCCAGCAGCCAAAGAGTGAACACTGAAGCTTTCTTT
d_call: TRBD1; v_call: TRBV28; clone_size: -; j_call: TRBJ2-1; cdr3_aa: CASKQGARDEQFF; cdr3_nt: TGTGCCAGCAAACAGGGGGCGCGGGATGAGCAGTTCTTC
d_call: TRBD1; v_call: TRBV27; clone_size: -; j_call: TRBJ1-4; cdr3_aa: CASSYRGGEKLFF; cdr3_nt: TGTGCCAGCAGTTACAGGGGGGGTGAAAAACTGTTTTTT
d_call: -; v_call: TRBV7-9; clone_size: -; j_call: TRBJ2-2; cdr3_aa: CASRLTSFTGELFF; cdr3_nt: TGTGCCAGCCGCCTGACTAGTTTCACCGGGGAGCTGTTTTTT
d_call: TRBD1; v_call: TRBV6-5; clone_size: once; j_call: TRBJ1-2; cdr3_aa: CASSRQGFRGYTF; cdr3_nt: TGTGCCAGCAGTAGACAGGGTTTTCGTGGCTACACCTTC
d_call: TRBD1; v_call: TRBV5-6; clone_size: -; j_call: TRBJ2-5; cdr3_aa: CASSPRRTGGETQYF; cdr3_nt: TGTGCCAGCAGCCCCCGGAGGACAGGCGGGGAGACCCAGTACTTC
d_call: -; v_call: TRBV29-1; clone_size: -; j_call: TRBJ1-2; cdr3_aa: CSVSIQYYGYTF; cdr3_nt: TGCAGCGTTTCCATCCAATACTATGGCTACACCTTC
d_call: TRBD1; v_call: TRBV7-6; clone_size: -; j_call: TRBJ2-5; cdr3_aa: CASSLEAGGETQYF; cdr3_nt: TGTGCCAGCAGCTTAGAGGCAGGGGGCGAGACCCAGTACTTC
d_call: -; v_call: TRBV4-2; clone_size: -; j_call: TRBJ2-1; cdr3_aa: CASSQEGAASYNEQFF; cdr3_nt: TGTGCCAGCAGCCAAGAAGGGGCGGCCTCCTACAATGAGCAGTTCTTC
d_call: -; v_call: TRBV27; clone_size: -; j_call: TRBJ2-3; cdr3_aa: CASGSWDNTDTQYF; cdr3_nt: TGTGCCAGCGGAAGCTGGGACAACACAGATACGCAGTATTTT
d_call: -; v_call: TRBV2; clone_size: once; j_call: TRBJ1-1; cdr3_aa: CASSEGRENTEAFF; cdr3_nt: TGTGCCAGCAGTGAGGGCAGGGAGAACACTGAAGCTTTCTTT
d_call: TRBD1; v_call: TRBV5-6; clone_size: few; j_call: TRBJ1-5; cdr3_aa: CASSLLAGGVVQPQHF; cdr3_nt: TGTGCCAGCAGCTTGTTAGCAGGGGGAGTTGTTCAGCCCCAGCATTTT
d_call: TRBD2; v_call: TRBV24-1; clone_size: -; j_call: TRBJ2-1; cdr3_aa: CATSEGTSGRTPYNEQFF; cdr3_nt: TGTGCCACCAGTGAGGGGACTAGCGGGAGGACGCCCTACAATGAGCAGTTCTTC
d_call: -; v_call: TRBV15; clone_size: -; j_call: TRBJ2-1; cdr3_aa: CATSRVLLGLEGYEQFF; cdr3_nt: TGTGCCACCAGCAGAGTACTGTTGGGACTGGAGGGCTATGAGCAGTTCTTC
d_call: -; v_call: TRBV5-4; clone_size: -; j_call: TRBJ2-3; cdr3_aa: CASSPDQSGRTDTQYF; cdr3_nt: TGTGCCAGCAGCCCCGACCAGAGCGGCCGCACAGATACGCAGTATTTT
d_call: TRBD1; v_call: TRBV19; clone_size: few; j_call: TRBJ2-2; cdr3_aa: CASSMGQGWDGELFF; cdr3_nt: TGTGCCAGTAGTATGGGACAGGGATGGGACGGGGAGCTGTTTTTT
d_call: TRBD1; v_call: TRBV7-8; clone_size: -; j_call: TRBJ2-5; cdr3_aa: CASSLEYGTAFQETQYF; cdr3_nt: TGTGCCAGCAGCTTAGAGTACGGGACAGCGTTCCAAGAGACCCAGTACTTC
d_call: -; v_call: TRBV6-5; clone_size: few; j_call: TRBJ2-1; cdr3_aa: CASRLGGYNEQFF; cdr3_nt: TGTGCCAGCCGCTTAGGGGGCTACAATGAGCAGTTCTTC
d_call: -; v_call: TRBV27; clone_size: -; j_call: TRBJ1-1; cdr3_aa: CASSLYGVSNTEAFF; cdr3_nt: TGTGCCAGCAGTTTATACGGGGTGAGCAACACTGAAGCTTTCTTT
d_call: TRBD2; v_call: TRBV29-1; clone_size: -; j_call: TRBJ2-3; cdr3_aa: CSVDGLVGPSTDTQYF; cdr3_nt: TGCAGCGTTGATGGACTAGTTGGACCTAGCACAGATACGCAGTATTTT
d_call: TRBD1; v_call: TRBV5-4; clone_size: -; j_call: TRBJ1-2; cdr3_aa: CASSSDRVYGYTF; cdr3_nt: TGTGCCAGCAGCTCCGACAGGGTCTATGGCTACACCTTC
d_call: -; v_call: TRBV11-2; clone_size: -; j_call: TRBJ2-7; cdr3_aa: CASSLPQYEQYF; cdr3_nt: TGTGCCAGCAGCTTGCCTCAGTACGAGCAGTACTTC
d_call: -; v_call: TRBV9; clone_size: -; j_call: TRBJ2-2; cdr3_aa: CASSVGPAVNTGELFF; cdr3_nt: TGTGCCAGCAGCGTAGGCCCAGCGGTGAACACCGGGGAGCTGTTTTTT
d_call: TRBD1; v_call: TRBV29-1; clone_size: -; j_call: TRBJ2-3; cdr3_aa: CSVGGQGPDTQYF; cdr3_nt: TGCAGCGTTGGGGGACAGGGCCCAGATACGCAGTATTTT
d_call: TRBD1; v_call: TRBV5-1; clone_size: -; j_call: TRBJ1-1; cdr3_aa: CASSLADRDTEAFF; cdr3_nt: TGCGCCAGCAGCTTGGCGGACAGGGATACTGAAGCTTTCTTT
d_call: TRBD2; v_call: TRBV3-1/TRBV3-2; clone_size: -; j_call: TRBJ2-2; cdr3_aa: CASSHGLAGWTGELFF; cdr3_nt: TGTGCCAGCAGCCATGGGCTAGCGGGATGGACCGGGGAGCTGTTTTTT
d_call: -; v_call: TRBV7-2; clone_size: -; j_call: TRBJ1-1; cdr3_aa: CASSLEAGMNTEAFF; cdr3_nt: TGTGCCAGCAGCTTAGAGGCAGGAATGAACACTGAAGCTTTCTTT
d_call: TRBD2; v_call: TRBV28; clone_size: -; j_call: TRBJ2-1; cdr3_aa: CASSQLAGVHEQFF; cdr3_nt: TGTGCCAGCAGTCAACTAGCGGGAGTCCATGAGCAGTTCTTC
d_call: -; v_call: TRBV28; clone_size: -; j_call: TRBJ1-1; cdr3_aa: CASRLQGTPLNTEAFF; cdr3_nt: TGTGCCAGCAGACTTCAGGGAACTCCTTTGAACACTGAAGCTTTCTTT
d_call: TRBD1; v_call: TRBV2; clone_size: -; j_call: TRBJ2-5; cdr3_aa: CASSVLTGQGETQYF; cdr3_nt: TGTGCCAGCAGTGTCCTGACAGGGCAGGGTGAGACCCAGTACTTC